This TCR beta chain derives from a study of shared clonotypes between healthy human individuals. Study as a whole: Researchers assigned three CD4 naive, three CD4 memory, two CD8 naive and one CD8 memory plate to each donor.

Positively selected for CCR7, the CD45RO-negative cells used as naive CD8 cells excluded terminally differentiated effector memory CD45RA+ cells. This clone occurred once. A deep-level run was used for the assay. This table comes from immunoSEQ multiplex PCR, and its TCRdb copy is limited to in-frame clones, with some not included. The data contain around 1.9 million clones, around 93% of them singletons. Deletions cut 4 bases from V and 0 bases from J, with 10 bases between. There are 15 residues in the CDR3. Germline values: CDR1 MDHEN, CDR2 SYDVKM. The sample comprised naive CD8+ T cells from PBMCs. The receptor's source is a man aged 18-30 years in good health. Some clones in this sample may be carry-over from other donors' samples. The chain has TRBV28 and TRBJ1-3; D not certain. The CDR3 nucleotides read TGTGCCAGCAGTTCCCACAGCGGCTCTGGAAACACCATATATTTT. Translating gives CASSSHSGSGNTIYF.